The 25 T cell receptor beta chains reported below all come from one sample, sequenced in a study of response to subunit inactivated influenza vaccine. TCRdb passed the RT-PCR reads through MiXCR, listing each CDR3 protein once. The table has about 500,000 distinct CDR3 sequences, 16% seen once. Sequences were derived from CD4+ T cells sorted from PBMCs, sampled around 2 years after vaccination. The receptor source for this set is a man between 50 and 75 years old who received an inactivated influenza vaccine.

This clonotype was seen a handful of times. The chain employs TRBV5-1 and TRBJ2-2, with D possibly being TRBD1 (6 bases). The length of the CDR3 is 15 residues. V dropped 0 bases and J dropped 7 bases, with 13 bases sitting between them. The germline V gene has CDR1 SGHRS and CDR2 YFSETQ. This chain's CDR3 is CASSLEAGVVGELFF. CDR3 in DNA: TGCGCCAGCAGCTTGGAGGCAGGGGTTGTCGGGGAGCTGTTTTTT.

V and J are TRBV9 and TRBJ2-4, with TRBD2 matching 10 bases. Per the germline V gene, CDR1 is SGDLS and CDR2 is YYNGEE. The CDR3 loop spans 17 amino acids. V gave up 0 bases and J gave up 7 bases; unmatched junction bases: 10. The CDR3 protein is CASSVEGAGGPGNIQYF. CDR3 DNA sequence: TGTGCCAGCAGCGTAGAAGGAGCGGGAGGGCCGGGGAACATTCAGTACTTC.

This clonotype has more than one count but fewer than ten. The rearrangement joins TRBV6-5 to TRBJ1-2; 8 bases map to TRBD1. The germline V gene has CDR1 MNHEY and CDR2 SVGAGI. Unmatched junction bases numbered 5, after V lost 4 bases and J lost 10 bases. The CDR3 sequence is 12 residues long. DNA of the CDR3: TGTGCCAGCAGTTCCCCGGACAGGGTCTACACCTTC. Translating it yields CASSSPDRVYTF.

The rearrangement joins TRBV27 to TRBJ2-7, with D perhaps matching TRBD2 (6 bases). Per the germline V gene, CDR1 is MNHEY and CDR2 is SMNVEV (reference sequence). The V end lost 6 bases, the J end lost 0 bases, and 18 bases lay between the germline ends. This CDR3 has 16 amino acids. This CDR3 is CASSPLRDWSSYEQYF. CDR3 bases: TGTGCCAGCAGCCCGCTCCGGGACTGGAGCTCCTACGAGCAGTACTTC.

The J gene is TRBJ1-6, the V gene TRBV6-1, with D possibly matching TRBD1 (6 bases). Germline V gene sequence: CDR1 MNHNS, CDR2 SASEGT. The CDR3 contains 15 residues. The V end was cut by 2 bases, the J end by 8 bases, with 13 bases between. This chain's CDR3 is CASSELDRSHSPLHF. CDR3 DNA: TGTGCCAGCAGTGAATTGGACAGAAGTCATTCACCCCTCCACTTT.

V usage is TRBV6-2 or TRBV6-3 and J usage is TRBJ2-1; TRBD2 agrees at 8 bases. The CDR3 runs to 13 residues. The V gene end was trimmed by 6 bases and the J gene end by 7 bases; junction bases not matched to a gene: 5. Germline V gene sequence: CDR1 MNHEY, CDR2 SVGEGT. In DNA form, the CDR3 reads TGTGCCAGCAGCAAGCGGGAGAGAAATGAGCAGTTCTTC. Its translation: CASSKRERNEQFF.

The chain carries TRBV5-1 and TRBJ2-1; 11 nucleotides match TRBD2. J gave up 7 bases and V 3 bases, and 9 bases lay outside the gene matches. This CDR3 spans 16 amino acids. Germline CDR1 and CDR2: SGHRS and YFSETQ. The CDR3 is CASSSQRRLAGNEQFF. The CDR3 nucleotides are TGCGCCAGCAGCTCCCAAAGACGACTAGCGGGGAATGAGCAGTTCTTC.

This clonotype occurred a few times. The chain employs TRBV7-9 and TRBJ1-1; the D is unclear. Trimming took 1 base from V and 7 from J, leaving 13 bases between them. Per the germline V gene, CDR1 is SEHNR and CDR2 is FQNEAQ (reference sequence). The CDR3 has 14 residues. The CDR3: CASSLGRGRNEAFF. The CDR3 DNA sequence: TGTGCCAGCAGCTTAGGACGGGGAAGAAATGAAGCTTTCTTT.

The CDR3 protein is CATSRKKSGSSTDTQYF. The CDR3, as DNA: TGTGCCACCAGCAGAAAGAAAAGCGGGAGTAGCACAGATACGCAGTATTTT. This rearrangement joins TRBV15 to TRBJ2-3; 8 bases map to TRBD2. The CDR3 totals 17 residues. Unmatched junction bases numbered 7, after V lost 2 bases and J lost 0 bases. The V gene's germline CDR1 is LNHNV and CDR2 YYDKDF (reference sequence).

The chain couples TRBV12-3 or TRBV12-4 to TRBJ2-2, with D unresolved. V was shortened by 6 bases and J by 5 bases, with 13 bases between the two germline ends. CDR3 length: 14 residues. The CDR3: CASRLLLSTGELFF. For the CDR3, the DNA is TGTGCCAGCAGGCTCTTATTAAGTACCGGGGAGCTGTTTTTT.

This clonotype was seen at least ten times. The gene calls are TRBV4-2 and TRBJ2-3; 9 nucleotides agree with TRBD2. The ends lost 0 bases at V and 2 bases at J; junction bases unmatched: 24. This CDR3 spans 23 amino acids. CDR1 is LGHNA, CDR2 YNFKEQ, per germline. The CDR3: CASSQEPSGGRRGPSGSTDTQYF. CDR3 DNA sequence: TGTGCCAGCAGCCAAGAGCCCAGCGGGGGGCGCCGAGGGCCCTCGGGATCCACAGATACGCAGTATTTT.

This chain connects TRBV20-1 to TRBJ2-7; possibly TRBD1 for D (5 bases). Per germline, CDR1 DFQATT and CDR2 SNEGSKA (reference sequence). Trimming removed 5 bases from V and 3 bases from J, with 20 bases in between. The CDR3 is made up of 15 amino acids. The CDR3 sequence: CSAPYALQGNYEQYF. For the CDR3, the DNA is TGCAGTGCTCCGTACGCCCTTCAGGGTAACTACGAGCAGTACTTC.

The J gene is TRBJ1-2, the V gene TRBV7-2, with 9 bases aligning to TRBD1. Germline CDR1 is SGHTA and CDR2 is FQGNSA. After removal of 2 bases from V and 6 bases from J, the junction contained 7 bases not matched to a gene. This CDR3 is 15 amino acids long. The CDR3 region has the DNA TGTGCCAGCAGCTTATTCGGACAGGGGAACGATGGCTACACCTTC. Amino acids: CASSLFGQGNDGYTF.

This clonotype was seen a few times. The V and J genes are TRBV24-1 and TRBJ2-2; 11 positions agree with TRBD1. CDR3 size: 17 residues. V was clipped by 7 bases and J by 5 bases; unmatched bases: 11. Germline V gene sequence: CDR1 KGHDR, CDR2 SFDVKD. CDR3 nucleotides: TGTGCCACCAGGGGTAAAGGGACAGGGGGAGGAACCGGGGAGCTGTTTTTT. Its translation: CATRGKGTGGGTGELFF.

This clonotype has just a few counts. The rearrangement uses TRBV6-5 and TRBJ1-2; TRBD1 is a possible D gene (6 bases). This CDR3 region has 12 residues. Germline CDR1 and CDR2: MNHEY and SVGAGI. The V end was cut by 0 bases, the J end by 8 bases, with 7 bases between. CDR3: CASSYSGGGYTF. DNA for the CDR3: TGTGCCAGCAGTTACTCAGGGGGAGGCTACACCTTC.

In nucleotides, the CDR3 is TGCGCCAGCAGTTGGGGTCGTGGTTCTAGCACAGATACGCAGTATTTT. It codes for CASSWGRGSSTDTQYF. The J gene is TRBJ2-3, the V gene TRBV5-1; D gene ambiguous. CDR1 and CDR2 from the germline V gene are SGHRS and YFSETQ. The CDR3 runs 16 residues. The V end was cut by 5 bases, the J end by 0 bases, with 16 bases between.

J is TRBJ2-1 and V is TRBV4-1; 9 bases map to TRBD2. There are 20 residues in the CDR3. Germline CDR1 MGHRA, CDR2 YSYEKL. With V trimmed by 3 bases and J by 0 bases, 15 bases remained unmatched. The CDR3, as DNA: TGCGCCAGCAGCCACCCGCGAGCGGGGGGCTACCGAAGCTCCTACAATGAGCAGTTCTTC. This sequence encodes CASSHPRAGGYRSSYNEQFF.

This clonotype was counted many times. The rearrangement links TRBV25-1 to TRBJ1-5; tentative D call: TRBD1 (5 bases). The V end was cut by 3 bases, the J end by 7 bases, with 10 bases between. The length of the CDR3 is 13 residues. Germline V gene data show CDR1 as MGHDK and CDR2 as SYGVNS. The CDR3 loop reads CASSDAGKQPQHF. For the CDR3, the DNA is TGTGCCAGCAGTGACGCAGGGAAACAGCCCCAGCATTTT.

CDR3 in DNA: TGTGCCAGCAGCGCCAGGACAGGGACCTACGAGCAGTACTTC. Its protein is CASSARTGTYEQYF. The rearrangement links TRBV7-2 to TRBJ2-7; 8 positions match TRBD1. Germline CDR1 SGHTA, CDR2 FQGNSA. The CDR3 is 14 residues long. The V and J ends lost 5 bases and 2 bases, in that order; junction bases with no gene match: 5.

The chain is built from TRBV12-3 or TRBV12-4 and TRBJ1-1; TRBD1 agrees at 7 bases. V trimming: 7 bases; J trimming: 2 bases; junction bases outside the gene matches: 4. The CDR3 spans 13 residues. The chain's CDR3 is CASTRGANTEAFF. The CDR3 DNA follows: TGTGCCAGCACCAGGGGGGCCAACACTGAAGCTTTCTTT.

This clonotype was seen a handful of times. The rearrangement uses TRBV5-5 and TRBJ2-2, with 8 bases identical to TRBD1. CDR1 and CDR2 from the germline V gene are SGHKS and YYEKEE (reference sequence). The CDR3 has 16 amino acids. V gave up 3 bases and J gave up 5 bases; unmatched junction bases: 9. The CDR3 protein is CASSWGQGARTGELFF. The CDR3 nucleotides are TGTGCCAGCAGCTGGGGCCAGGGGGCGAGGACCGGGGAGCTGTTTTTT.

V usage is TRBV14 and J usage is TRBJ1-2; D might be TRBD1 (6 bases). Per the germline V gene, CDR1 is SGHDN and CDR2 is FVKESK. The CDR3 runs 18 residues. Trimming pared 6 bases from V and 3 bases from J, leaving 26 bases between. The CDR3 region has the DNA TGTGCCAGCAGTCCGAGAAGTACCGGGACACTAGTGGACTATGGCTACACCTTC. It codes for CASSPRSTGTLVDYGYTF.

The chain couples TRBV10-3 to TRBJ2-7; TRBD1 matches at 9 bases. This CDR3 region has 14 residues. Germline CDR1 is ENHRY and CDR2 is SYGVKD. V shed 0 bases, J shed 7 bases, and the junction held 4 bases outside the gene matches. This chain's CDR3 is CAISESTGGTEQYF. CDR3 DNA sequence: TGTGCCATCAGTGAGTCGACAGGGGGTACAGAGCAGTACTTC.

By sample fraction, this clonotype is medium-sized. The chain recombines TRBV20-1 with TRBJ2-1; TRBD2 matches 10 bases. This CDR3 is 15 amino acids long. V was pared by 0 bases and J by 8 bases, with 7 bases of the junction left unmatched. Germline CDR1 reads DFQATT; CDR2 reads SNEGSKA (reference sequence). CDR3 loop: CSARDAQRGGDEQFF. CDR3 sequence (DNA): TGCAGTGCTAGAGATGCCCAGCGGGGGGGCGATGAGCAGTTCTTC.

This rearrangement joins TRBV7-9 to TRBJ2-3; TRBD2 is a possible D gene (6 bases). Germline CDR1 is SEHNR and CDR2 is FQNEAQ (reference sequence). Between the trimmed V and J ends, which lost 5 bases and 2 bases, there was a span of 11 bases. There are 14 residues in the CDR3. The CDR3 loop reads CASSRETLTDTQYF. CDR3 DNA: TGTGCCAGCAGCCGGGAGACCCTCACAGATACGCAGTATTTT.